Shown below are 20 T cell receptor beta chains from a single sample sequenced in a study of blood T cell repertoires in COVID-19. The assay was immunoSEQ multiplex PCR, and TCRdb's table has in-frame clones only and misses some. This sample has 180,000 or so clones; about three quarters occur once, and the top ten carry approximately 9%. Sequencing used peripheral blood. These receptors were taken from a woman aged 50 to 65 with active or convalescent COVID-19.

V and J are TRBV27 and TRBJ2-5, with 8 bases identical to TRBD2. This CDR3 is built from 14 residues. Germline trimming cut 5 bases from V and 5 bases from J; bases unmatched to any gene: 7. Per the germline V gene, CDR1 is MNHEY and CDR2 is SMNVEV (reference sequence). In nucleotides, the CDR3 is TGTGCCAGCAGTCCCGGGGGGGCGGGGGAGACCCAGTACTTC. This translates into CASSPGGAGETQYF.

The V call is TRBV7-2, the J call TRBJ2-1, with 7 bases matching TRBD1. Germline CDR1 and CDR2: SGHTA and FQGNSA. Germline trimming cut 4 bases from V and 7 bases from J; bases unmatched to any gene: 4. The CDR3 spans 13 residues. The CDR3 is CASSYGTANEQFF. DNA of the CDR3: TGTGCCAGCAGCTACGGGACAGCGAATGAGCAGTTCTTC.

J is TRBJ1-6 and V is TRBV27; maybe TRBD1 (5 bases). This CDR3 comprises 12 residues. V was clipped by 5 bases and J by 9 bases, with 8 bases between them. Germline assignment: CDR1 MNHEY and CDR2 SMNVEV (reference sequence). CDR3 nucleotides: TGTGCCAGCAGTCCAGGGTTTTCACCCCTCCACTTT. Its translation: CASSPGFSPLHF.

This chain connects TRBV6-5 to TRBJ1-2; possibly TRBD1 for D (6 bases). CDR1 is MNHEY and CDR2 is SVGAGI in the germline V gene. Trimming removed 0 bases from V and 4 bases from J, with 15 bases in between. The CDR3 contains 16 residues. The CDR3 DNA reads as TGTGCCAGCAGTTACTCGGGCAGGGGTTCGGGCTATGGCTACACCTTC. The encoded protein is CASSYSGRGSGYGYTF.

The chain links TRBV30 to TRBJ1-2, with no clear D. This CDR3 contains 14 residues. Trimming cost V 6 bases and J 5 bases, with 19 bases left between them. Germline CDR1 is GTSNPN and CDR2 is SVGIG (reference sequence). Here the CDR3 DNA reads TGTGCCTGCTCAAAGGCAGGTTTATTGTATGGCTACACCTTC. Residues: CACSKAGLLYGYTF.

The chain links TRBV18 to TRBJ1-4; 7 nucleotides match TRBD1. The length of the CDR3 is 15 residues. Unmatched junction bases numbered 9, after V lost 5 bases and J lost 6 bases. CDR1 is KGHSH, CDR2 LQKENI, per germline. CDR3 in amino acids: CASSEATGSHEKLFF. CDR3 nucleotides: TGTGCCAGCTCAGAGGCGACAGGGTCGCATGAAAAACTGTTTTTT.

Here the CDR3 reads CASSTQGADEQYF. The CDR3 nucleotides read TGTGCCAGCTCCACTCAGGGGGCGGACGAGCAGTACTTC. The chain is built from TRBV5-5 and TRBJ2-7; 8 positions match TRBD1. V gave up 7 bases and J gave up 5 bases; unmatched junction bases: 8. The CDR3 loop spans 13 amino acids. The germline V gene has CDR1 SGHKS and CDR2 YYEKEE (reference sequence).

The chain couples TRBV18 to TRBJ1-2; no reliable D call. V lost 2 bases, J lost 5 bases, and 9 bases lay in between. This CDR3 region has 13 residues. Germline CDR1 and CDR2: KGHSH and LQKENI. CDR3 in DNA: TGTGCCAGCTCACCATGGCGGCAATATGGCTACACCTTC. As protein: CASSPWRQYGYTF.

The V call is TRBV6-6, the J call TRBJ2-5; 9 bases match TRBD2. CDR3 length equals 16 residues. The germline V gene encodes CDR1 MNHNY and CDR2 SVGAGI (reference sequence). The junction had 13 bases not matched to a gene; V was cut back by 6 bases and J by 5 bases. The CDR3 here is CASSPRGREGRETQYF. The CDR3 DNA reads TGTGCCAGCAGCCCACGCGGGCGGGAGGGCCGGGAGACCCAGTACTTC.

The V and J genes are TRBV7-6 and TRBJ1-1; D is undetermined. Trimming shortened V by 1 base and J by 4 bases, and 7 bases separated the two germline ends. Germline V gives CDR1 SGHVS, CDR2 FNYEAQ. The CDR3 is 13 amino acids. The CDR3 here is CASSLGGVTEAFF. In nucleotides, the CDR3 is TGTGCCAGCAGCTTAGGGGGAGTCACTGAAGCTTTCTTT.

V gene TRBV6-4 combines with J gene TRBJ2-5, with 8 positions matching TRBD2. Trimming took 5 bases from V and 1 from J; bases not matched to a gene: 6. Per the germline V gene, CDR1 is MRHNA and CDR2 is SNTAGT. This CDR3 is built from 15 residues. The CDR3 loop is CASSPSGRTQETQYF. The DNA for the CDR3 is TGTGCCAGCAGTCCCAGCGGGAGAACCCAAGAGACCCAGTACTTC.

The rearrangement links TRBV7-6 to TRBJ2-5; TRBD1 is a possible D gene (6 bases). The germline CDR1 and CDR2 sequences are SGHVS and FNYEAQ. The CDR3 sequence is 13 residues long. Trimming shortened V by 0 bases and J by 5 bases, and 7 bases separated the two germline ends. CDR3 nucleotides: TGTGCCAGCAGCTTAGCAGGGGGTGAGACCCAGTACTTC. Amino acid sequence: CASSLAGGETQYF.

This CDR3 reads CASTLDSFQETQYF. In nucleotides, the CDR3 is TGTGCCAGCACCCTGGACAGTTTCCAAGAGACCCAGTACTTC. This chain connects TRBV2 to TRBJ2-5; D may be TRBD1 (6 bases). V lost 7 bases to trimming and J lost 1 base, with 13 bases between them. Germline V gene data show CDR1 as SNHLY and CDR2 as FYNNEI. The CDR3 covers 14 residues.

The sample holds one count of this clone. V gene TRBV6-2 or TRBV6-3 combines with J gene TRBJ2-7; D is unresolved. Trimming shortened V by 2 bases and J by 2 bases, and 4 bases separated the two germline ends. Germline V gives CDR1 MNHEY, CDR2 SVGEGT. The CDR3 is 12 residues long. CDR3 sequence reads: CASSYPAYEQYF. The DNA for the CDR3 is TGTGCCAGCAGTTACCCGGCCTACGAGCAGTACTTC.

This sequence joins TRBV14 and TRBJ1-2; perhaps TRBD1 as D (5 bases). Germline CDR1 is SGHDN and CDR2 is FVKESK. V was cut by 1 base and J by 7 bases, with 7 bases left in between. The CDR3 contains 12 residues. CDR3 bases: TGTGCCAGCAGCCAAGGGACATTTGGCTACACCTTC. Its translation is CASSQGTFGYTF. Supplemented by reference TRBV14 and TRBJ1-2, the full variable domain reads EAGVTQFPSHSVIEKGQTVTLRCDPISGHDNLYWYRRVMGKEIKFLLHFVKESKQDESGMPNNRFLAERTGGTYSTLKVQPAELEDSGVYFCASSQGTFGYTFGSGTRLTVV.

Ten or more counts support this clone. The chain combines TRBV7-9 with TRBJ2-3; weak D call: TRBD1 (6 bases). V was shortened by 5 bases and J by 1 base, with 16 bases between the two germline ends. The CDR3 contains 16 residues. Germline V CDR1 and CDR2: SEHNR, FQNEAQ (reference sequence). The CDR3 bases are TGTGCCAGCAGCGGTGGATGGGGGCGGCGCACAGATACGCAGTATTTT. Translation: CASSGGWGRRTDTQYF.

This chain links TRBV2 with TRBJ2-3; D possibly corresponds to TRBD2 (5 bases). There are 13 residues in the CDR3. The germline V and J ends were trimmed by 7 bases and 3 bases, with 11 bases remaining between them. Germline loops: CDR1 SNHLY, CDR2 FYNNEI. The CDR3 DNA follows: TGTGCCAGCAAACAGCGGTTAACAGATACGCAGTATTTT. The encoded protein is CASKQRLTDTQYF. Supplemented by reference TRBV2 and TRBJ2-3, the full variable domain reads EPEVTQTPSHQVTQMGQEVILRCVPISNHLYFYWYRQILGQKVEFLVSFYNNEISEKSEIFDDQFSVERPDGSNFTLKIRSTKLEDSAMYFCASKQRLTDTQYFGPGTRLTVL.

CDR3 in DNA: TGCGCCAGCAGTCAACAGGGGGCAGGCACTGAAGCTTTCTTT. Protein product: CASSQQGAGTEAFF. The chain employs TRBV4-3 and TRBJ1-1, with 9 bases matching TRBD1. The length of the CDR3 is 14 residues. V lost 6 bases and J lost 4; bases outside the gene matches: 6. CDR1 and CDR2 (germline): LGHNA, YSLEER.

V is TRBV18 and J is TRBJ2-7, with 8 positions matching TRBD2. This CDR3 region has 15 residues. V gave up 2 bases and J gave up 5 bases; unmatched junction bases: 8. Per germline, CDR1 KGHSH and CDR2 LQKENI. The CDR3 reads CASSPVREGRNEQYF. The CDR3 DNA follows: TGTGCCAGCTCACCAGTCCGGGAGGGCCGGAACGAGCAGTACTTC.

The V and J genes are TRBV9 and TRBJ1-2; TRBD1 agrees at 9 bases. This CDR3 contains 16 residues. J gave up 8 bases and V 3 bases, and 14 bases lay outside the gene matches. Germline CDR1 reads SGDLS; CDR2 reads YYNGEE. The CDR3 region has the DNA TGTGCCAGCAGCGCCCCTTCAAAGGACAGGGGATCAGGCTACACCTTC. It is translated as CASSAPSKDRGSGYTF.